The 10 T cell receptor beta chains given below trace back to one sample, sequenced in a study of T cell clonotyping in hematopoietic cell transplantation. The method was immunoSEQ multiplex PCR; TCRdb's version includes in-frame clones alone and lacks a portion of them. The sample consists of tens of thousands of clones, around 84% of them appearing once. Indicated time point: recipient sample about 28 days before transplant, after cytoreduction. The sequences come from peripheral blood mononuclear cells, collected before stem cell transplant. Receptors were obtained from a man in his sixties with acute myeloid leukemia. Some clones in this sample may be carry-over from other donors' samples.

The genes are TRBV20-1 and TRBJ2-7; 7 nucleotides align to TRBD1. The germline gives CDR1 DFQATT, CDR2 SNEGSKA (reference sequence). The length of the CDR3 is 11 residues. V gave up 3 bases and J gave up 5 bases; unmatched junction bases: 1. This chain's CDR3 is CSARGQNEQYF. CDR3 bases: TGCAGTGCTAGGGGACAGAACGAGCAGTACTTC.

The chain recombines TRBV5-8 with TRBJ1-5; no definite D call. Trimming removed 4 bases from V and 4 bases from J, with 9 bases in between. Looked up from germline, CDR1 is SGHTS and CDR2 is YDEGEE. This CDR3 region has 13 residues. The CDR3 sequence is CASSQQWNQPQHF. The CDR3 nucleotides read TGTGCCAGCAGCCAACAGTGGAATCAGCCCCAGCATTTT.

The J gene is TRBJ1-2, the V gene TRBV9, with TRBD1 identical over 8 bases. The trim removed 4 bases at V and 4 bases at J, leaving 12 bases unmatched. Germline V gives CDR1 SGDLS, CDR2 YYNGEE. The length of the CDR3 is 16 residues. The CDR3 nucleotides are TGTGCCAGCAGCTCCCCCCAAGCAGGGGGCTCCTATGGCTACACCTTC. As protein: CASSSPQAGGSYGYTF.

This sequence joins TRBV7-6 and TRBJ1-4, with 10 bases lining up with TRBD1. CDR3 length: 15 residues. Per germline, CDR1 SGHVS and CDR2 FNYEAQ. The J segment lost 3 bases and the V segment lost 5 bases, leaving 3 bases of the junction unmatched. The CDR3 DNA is TGTGCCAGCAGCCGAGGACAGGGGGCTAATGAAAAACTGTTTTTT. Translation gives CASSRGQGANEKLFF.

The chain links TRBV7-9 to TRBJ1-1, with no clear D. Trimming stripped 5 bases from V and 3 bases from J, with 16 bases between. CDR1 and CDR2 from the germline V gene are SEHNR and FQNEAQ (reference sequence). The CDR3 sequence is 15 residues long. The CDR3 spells CASSLKHPGDTEAFF. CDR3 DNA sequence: TGTGCCAGCAGCCTTAAACATCCCGGGGACACTGAAGCTTTCTTT.

CDR3 sequence (DNA): TGTGCCTGGAGAGGCTCTCGCGATGGCTACACCTTC. This sequence encodes CAWRGSRDGYTF. The rearrangement joins TRBV30 to TRBJ1-2; D gene ambiguous. Germline V CDR1 and CDR2: GTSNPN, SVGIG (reference sequence). Trimming pared 3 bases from V and 6 bases from J, leaving 11 bases between. The CDR3 totals 12 residues.

CDR3 DNA sequence: TGTGCCAGCAGCCGCGGGGGGACAAACACTGAAGCTTTCTTT. It codes for CASSRGGTNTEAFF. The chain links TRBV7-6 to TRBJ1-1; D may be TRBD1 (6 bases). The CDR3 extends over 14 amino acids. In germline, CDR1 is SGHVS, CDR2 FNYEAQ. The V gene lost 5 bases and the J gene lost 2 bases, with 12 bases spanning the gap.

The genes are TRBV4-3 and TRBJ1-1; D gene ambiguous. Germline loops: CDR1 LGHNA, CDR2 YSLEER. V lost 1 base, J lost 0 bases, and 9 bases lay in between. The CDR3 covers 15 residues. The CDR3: CASSQVADMNTEAFF. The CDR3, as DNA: TGCGCCAGCAGCCAAGTCGCGGATATGAACACTGAAGCTTTCTTT.

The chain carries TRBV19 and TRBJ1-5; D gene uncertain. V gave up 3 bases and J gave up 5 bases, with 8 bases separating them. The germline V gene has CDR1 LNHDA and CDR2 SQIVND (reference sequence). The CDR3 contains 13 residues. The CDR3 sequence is CASSMMFDQPQHF. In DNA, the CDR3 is TGTGCCAGTAGTATGATGTTCGATCAGCCCCAGCATTTT.

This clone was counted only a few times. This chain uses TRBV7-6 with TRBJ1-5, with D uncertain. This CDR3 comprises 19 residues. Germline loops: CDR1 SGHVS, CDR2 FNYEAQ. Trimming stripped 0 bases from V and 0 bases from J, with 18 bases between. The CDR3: CASSLAASGGRSSNQPQHF. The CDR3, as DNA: TGTGCCAGCAGCTTAGCGGCATCGGGTGGCAGATCTAGCAATCAGCCCCAGCATTTT. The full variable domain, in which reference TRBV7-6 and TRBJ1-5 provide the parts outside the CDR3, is GAGVSQSPRYKVTKRGQDVALRCDPISGHVSLYWYRQALGQGPEFLTYFNYEAQQDKSGLPNDRFSAERPEGSISTLTIQRTEQRDSAMYRCASSLAASGGRSSNQPQHFGDGTRLSIL.